The 2 T cell receptor beta chains given below trace back to one sample, sequenced in a study of CD8 T cells in Susac syndrome. RNA totalling roughly 0.5 to 1 ug underwent reverse transcription with random hexamers. TCRdb recomputed calls from the immunoSEQ multiplex PCR reads with MiXCR, one row per CDR3 protein. The table shows approximately 94,000 distinct CDR3 sequences, with around 95% occurring only once. Source material: CD8+ T cells from PBMCs. These receptors originate from a human donor with Susac syndrome.

The chain couples TRBV6-5 to TRBJ1-2; 9 bases match TRBD1. Germline-derived CDR1 and CDR2 are MNHEY and SVGAGI. V gave up 0 bases and J gave up 2 bases; unmatched junction bases: 1. The CDR3 runs 15 residues. In DNA, the CDR3 is TGTGCCAGCAGTTACTCTGGACAGGGGAACTATGGCTACACCTTC. It translates to CASSYSGQGNYGYTF.

The chain carries TRBV11-3 and TRBJ2-3; 8 bases match TRBD1. This CDR3 comprises 15 residues. J gave up 4 bases and V 4 bases, and 7 bases lay outside the gene matches. Germline V gene lookup returns CDR1 SGHNT and CDR2 YENEEA. The CDR3 DNA follows: TGTGCCAGCAGCTCCCGGGACAGGCATCCAGATACGCAGTATTTT. Translation gives CASSSRDRHPDTQYF.